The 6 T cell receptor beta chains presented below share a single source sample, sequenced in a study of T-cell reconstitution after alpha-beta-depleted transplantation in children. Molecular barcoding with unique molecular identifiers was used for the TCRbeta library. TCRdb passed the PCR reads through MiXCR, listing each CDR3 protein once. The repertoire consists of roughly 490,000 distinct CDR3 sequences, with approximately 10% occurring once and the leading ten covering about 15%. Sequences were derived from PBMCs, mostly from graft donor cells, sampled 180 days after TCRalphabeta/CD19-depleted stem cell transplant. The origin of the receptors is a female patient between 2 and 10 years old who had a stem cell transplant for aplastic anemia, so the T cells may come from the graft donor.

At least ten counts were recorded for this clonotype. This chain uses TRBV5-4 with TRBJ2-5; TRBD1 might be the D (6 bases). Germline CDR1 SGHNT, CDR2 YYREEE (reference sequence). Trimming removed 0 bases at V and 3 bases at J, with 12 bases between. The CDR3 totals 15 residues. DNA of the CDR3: TGTGCCAGCAGCTTGGGAGGGGGTTCAAAAGAGACCCAGTACTTC. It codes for CASSLGGGSKETQYF.

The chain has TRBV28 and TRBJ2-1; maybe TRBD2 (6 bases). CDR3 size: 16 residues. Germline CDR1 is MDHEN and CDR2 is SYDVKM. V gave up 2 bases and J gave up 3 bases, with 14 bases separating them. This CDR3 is CASSLGTWGFYNEQFF. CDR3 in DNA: TGTGCCAGCAGTTTAGGGACTTGGGGATTCTACAATGAGCAGTTCTTC. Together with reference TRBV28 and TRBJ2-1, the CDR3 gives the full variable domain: DVKVTQSSRYLVKRTGEKVFLECVQDMDHENMFWYRQDPGLGLRLIYFSYDVKMKEKGDIPEGYSVSREKKERFSLILESASTNQTSMYLCASSLGTWGFYNEQFFGPGTRLTVL.

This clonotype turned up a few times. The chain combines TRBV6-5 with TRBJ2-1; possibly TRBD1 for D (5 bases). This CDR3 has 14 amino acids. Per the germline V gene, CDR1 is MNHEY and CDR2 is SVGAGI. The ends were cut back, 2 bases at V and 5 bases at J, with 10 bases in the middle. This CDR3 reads CASSYGQGHNEQFF. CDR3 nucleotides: TGTGCCAGCAGTTACGGGCAGGGCCACAATGAGCAGTTCTTC.

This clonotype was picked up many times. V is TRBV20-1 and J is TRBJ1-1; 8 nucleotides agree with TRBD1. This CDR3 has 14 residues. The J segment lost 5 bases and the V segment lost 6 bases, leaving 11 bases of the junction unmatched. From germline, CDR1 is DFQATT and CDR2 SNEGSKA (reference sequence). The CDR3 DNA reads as TGCAGTGCCCAAGAGACAGGGGTTGGTACTGAAGCTTTCTTT. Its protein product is CSAQETGVGTEAFF.

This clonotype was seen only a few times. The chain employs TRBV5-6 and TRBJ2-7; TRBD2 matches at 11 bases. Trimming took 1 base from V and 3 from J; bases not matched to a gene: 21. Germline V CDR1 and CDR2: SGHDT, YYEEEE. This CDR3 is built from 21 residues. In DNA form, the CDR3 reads TGTGCCAGCAGCTTGTGGTCGCCCACTAGCGGGAGCCACCCGCACTTCTACGAGCAGTACGTC. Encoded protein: CASSLWSPTSGSHPHFYEQYV.

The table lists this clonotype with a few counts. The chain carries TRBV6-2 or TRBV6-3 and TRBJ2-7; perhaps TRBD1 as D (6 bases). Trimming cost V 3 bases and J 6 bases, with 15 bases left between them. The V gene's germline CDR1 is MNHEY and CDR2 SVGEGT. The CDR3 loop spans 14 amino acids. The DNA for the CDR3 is TGTGCCAGCAGTTATGGGGGCCCTATTGGCGAGCAGTACTTC. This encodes CASSYGGPIGEQYF.